These 9 T cell receptor beta chains came from one sample sequenced in a study of beta chain features in type 1 diabetes. Broader study findings: Shorter TCRB CDR3s, moderately but significantly so, were found in Type 1 diabetes patients in all four CD4+ subsets.

The isolated RNA, all of it, was reverse transcribed, so expressed TCRB transcripts were what got sequenced. The method was immunoSEQ multiplex PCR; TCRdb's version includes in-frame clones alone and lacks a portion of them. This sample has 310,000 or so clones, with around 9% found just once. Antigen specificity for these receptors is unknown. Source material: central memory CD4+ T cells from blood. All receptors derive from a man aged 25 to 40 with type 1 diabetes.

V usage is TRBV7-8 and J usage is TRBJ2-2; D may be TRBD1 (5 bases). Germline V gives CDR1 SGHVS, CDR2 FQNEAQ. The CDR3 extends over 14 amino acids. The V and J ends lost 5 bases and 6 bases respectively, with 13 bases between them. CDR3 residues: CASSPTQGPGELFF. The CDR3 DNA reads TGTGCCAGCAGCCCTACGCAGGGTCCCGGGGAGCTGTTTTTT. The entire variable domain, with the rest obtained from reference TRBV7-8 and TRBJ2-2, is as follows: GAGVSQSPRYKVAKRGQDVALRCDPISGHVSLFWYQQALGQGPEFLTYFQNEAQLDKSGLPSDRFFAERPEGSVSTLKIQRTQQEDSAVYLCASSPTQGPGELFFGEGSRLTVL.

The V and J genes are TRBV7-2 and TRBJ1-1; the D is unclear. The CDR3 is made up of 13 amino acids. With 5 bases removed from V and 4 bases from J, the gap between germline ends came to 11 bases. The germline V gene encodes CDR1 SGHTA and CDR2 FQGNSA. CDR3 sequence (DNA): TGTGCCAGCAGCCAATCGCGGGGCACTGAAGCTTTCTTT. Protein sequence: CASSQSRGTEAFF.

The chain recombines TRBV12-5 with TRBJ2-2; D is unresolved. Trimming took 6 bases from V and 3 from J, leaving 8 bases between them. The V gene's germline CDR1 is LGHNT and CDR2 FRNRAP. The CDR3 is 13 residues long. The CDR3 coding sequence is TGTGCTAGTGGCCTCCAAGACACCGGGGAGCTGTTTTTT. This sequence encodes CASGLQDTGELFF.

The rearrangement joins TRBV25-1 to TRBJ1-4; no clear D. This CDR3 is 15 amino acids long. Trimming took 2 bases from V and 8 from J, leaving 15 bases between them. Germline V gene lookup returns CDR1 MGHDK and CDR2 SYGVNS. CDR3 sequence: CASSEGSGRGEKLFF. CDR3 DNA: TGTGCCAGCAGTGAAGGGTCAGGAAGAGGAGAAAAACTGTTTTTT.

Details on this clone: Other nucleotide sequences from this sample produce the same CDR3. The chain combines TRBV13 with TRBJ1-5, with D possibly TRBD1 on 5 matching bases. This CDR3 has 14 amino acids. Trimming removed 0 bases at V and 7 bases at J, with 10 bases between. Germline V gene data show CDR1 as PRHDT and CDR2 as FYEKMQ (reference sequence). The CDR3 DNA reads TGTGCCAGCAGCTTAGGAGGGGAAGGCCAGCCCCAGCATTTT. Its translation: CASSLGGEGQPQHF.

This clone was observed a handful of times. The chain couples TRBV2 to TRBJ1-2; 7 bases match TRBD1. Germline trimming cut 6 bases from V and 6 bases from J; bases unmatched to any gene: 10. Germline CDR1 SNHLY, CDR2 FYNNEI. This CDR3 spans 14 amino acids. The DNA of the CDR3 is TGTGCCAGCAGAGGACAGGCCCGATCCCATGGCTACACCTTC. Its protein product is CASRGQARSHGYTF.

The CDR3 bases are TGTGCCAGCAGTTACGATCCGGGGATCGATTCACCCCTCCACTTT. Translated: CASSYDPGIDSPLHF. J is TRBJ1-6 and V is TRBV6-5; D is unclear. From germline, CDR1 is MNHEY and CDR2 SVGAGI. Trimming removed 2 bases at V and 8 bases at J, with 13 bases between. This CDR3 has 15 residues.

The gene calls are TRBV7-2 and TRBJ2-1; D remains unclear. The CDR3 sequence is 15 residues long. Between the trimmed V and J ends, which lost 2 bases and 0 bases, there was a span of 8 bases. The germline gives CDR1 SGHTA, CDR2 FQGNSA. CDR3 DNA sequence: TGTGCCAGCAGCTTAATGCTGAGCTCCTACAATGAGCAGTTCTTC. This sequence encodes CASSLMLSSYNEQFF.

This clone was seen a few times. V gene TRBV18 combines with J gene TRBJ1-5, with D tentatively TRBD1 (5 bases). The CDR3 length is 15 residues. V was pared by 4 bases and J by 5 bases, with 15 bases between. The germline gives CDR1 KGHSH, CDR2 LQKENI. CDR3 loop: CASSRTGGVDQPQHF. The CDR3 bases are TGTGCCAGCTCACGCACGGGGGGGGTCGATCAGCCCCAGCATTTT.